The clone carrying this T cell receptor beta chain was detected a few times. Its cognate antigen is unknown. The data are from a study of T-cell memory formation after mild COVID-19. About the research overall: Among the donors, TCR clusters were largely specific to each donor.

TCRdb re-analysed the 5' RACE reads in MiXCR, keeping a single row per CDR3 protein. Of approximately 490,000 distinct CDR3 sequences detected, over 20% appear once; the ten largest clones hold around an eighth. The study, taken as a whole, reports: The authors left the SARS-CoV-2 specificity of second-wave clones peaking on day 37 unconfirmed.

Sequencing was performed on PBMCs or a T cell subset sorted from them (not recorded which). The receptor was isolated from an adult woman who had mild COVID-19 (a few samples of this study predate the infection). Cell type and time point are not known.

As DNA, the CDR3 is TGTGCCAGCAGCTCCGTGAGGGACTACAATGAGCAGTTCTTC. Residues: CASSSVRDYNEQFF. The chain links TRBV13 to TRBJ2-1, with a weak D call TRBD2 (5 bases). The germline V gene encodes CDR1 PRHDT and CDR2 FYEKMQ (reference sequence). The CDR3 is 14 residues long. V lost 4 bases, J lost 3 bases, and 10 bases lay in between.